A single sample is the source of the 25 T cell receptor beta chains below, sequenced in a study of cytomegalovirus exposure and HLA in healthy donors. The PCR employed 60 Vbeta primers together with 13 Jbeta primers. The assay was immunoSEQ multiplex PCR, and TCRdb's table has in-frame clones only and misses some. The sample lists 80,000 to 100,000 clones, 77% seen once, with approximately 7% in the top ten. Specimen: PBMCs. The source is a man in his forties or fifties in good health and CMV-seropositive.

The rearrangement uses TRBV6-5 and TRBJ1-6; no firm D call. Trimming stripped 5 bases from V and 6 bases from J, with 11 bases between. CDR3 length: 14 residues. Germline V CDR1 and CDR2: MNHEY, SVGAGI. CDR3 coding DNA: TGTGCCAGCAGTCTGACAACCACTAATTCACCCCTCCACTTT. Translating gives CASSLTTTNSPLHF.

J is TRBJ2-1 and V is TRBV11-3; 8 nucleotides line up with TRBD2. V lost 3 bases and J lost 0; bases outside the gene matches: 10. CDR1 and CDR2 from the germline V gene are SGHNT and YENEEA. The CDR3 loop spans 18 amino acids. CDR3 region: CASSLSSGAPSSYNEQFF. DNA of the CDR3: TGTGCCAGCAGCTTGAGTAGCGGGGCCCCTAGCTCCTACAATGAGCAGTTCTTC. The full variable domain, in which reference TRBV11-3 and TRBJ2-1 provide the parts outside the CDR3, is EAGVVQSPRYKIIEKKQPVAFWCNPISGHNTLYWYLQNLGQGPELLIRYENEEAVDDSQLPKDRFSAERLKGVDSTLKIQPAELGDSAVYLCASSLSSGAPSSYNEQFFGPGTRLTVL.

The V call is TRBV27, the J call TRBJ1-6; maybe TRBD1 (6 bases). The CDR3 length is 13 residues. The germline gives CDR1 MNHEY, CDR2 SMNVEV (reference sequence). V was cut by 4 bases and J by 12 bases, with 13 bases left in between. CDR3 sequence: CASSSDQGRPLHF. As DNA, the CDR3 is TGTGCCAGCAGTTCAGACCAGGGGAGACCCCTCCACTTT.

The chain joins TRBV6-5 to TRBJ1-4; D is possibly TRBD1 (6 bases). V shed 6 bases and J shed 4 bases, with 12 bases lying between them. CDR1 is MNHEY and CDR2 is SVGAGI in the germline V gene. The length of the CDR3 is 14 residues. CDR3 loop: CASRTDSLNEKLFF. The CDR3 DNA reads as TGTGCCAGCAGAACGGACAGCCTTAATGAAAAACTGTTTTTT.

The V and J genes are TRBV4-2 and TRBJ2-5; TRBD2 aligns across 11 bases. J was trimmed by 2 bases and V by 0 bases; bases with no gene match: 17. Germline values: CDR1 LGHNA, CDR2 YNFKEQ. The CDR3 is 21 residues long. This CDR3 is CASSQDLGPSLAGGSQETQYF. CDR3 DNA: TGTGCCAGCAGCCAAGATCTTGGGCCATCGCTAGCGGGGGGATCTCAAGAGACCCAGTACTTC.

The chain carries TRBV9 and TRBJ2-3, with D maybe TRBD1 (8 bases). This CDR3 spans 15 amino acids. V lost 4 bases and J 6 bases, leaving 18 bases between the germline ends. The germline CDR1 and CDR2 sequences are SGDLS and YYNGEE. The DNA of the CDR3 is TGTGCCAGCAGCCCCACAGGGGGGGTCATCGATACGCAGTATTTT. It is translated as CASSPTGGVIDTQYF. The full variable domain, rest sourced from reference TRBV9 and TRBJ2-3, is DSGVTQTPKHLITATGQRVTLRCSPRSGDLSVYWYQQSLDQGLQFLIQYYNGEERAKGNILERFSAQQFPDLHSELNLSSLELGDSALYFCASSPTGGVIDTQYFGPGTRLTVL.

In this sample, this clone turned up a few times. The rearrangement joins TRBV18 to TRBJ2-3; possibly TRBD1 for D (6 bases). Germline lookup yields CDR1 KGHSH and CDR2 LQKENI. Trimming stripped 4 bases from V and 6 bases from J, with 17 bases between. CDR3 length: 15 amino acids. CDR3 nucleotide sequence: TGTGCCAGCTCACTCGGCGCAGGGGAAGTGGATACGCAGTATTTT. This translates into CASSLGAGEVDTQYF.

CDR3 in DNA: TGTGCCAGCAGCTTAGTGAGACAGGGTTTCAATGAGCAGTTCTTC. Amino acid sequence: CASSLVRQGFNEQFF. The chain has TRBV7-9 and TRBJ2-1; 7 nucleotides agree with TRBD1. The CDR3 spans 15 residues. J gave up 6 bases and V 1 base, and 6 bases lay outside the gene matches. Germline-derived CDR1 and CDR2 are SEHNR and FQNEAQ (reference sequence).

The chain combines TRBV7-6 with TRBJ1-3; 8 positions agree with TRBD1. Trimming took 4 bases from V and 1 from J; bases not matched to a gene: 6. This CDR3 is 16 amino acids long. CDR1 and CDR2 (germline): SGHVS, FNYEAQ. The CDR3 nucleotides read TGTGCCAGCAGCTCCGGACAGGGACATTCTGGAAACACCATATATTTT. This encodes CASSSGQGHSGNTIYF.

This chain uses TRBV7-9 with TRBJ1-5; D remains ambiguous. CDR1 and CDR2 from the germline V gene are SEHNR and FQNEAQ (reference sequence). The CDR3 extends over 13 amino acids. The germline V and J ends were trimmed by 5 bases and 6 bases, with 11 bases remaining between them. CDR3 loop: CASSKEAPQPQHF. In DNA form, the CDR3 reads TGTGCCAGCAGCAAAGAGGCCCCTCAGCCCCAGCATTTT.

V and J are TRBV7-8 and TRBJ2-7; possibly TRBD1 for D (6 bases). This CDR3 region has 14 residues. Germline CDR1 reads SGHVS; CDR2 reads FQNEAQ. V gave up 5 bases and J gave up 3 bases, with 14 bases separating them. Here the CDR3 DNA reads TGTGCCAGCAGCAACCGGGACAAGCTCTACGAGCAGTACTTC. Its translation: CASSNRDKLYEQYF.

This chain links TRBV19 with TRBJ2-1; unclear D gene. Trimming took 4 bases from V and 3 from J, leaving 4 bases between them. The CDR3 spans 12 residues. CDR1 is LNHDA, CDR2 SQIVND, per germline (reference sequence). The chain's CDR3 is CASSNSYNEQFF. The CDR3 coding sequence is TGTGCCAGTAGTAACAGCTACAATGAGCAGTTCTTC.

The chain employs TRBV5-6 and TRBJ1-6, with D hard to call. This CDR3 has 15 amino acids. V gave up 0 bases and J gave up 8 bases, with 12 bases separating them. The germline V gene encodes CDR1 SGHDT and CDR2 YYEEEE. This CDR3 reads CASSLGGLLDSPLHF. CDR3 bases: TGTGCCAGCAGCTTGGGCGGGCTGCTTGATTCACCCCTCCACTTT.

V gene TRBV10-3 combines with J gene TRBJ2-6; 9 nucleotides match TRBD2. This CDR3 comprises 17 residues. V lost 4 bases to trimming and J lost 0 bases; unmatched junction nucleotides: 4. CDR1 ENHRY and CDR2 SYGVKD come from the germline V gene. The CDR3 here is CAISGGGGASGANVLTF. In DNA form, the CDR3 reads TGTGCCATCAGTGGTGGCGGGGGGGCCTCTGGGGCCAACGTCCTGACTTTC.

This chain connects TRBV30 to TRBJ1-2, with 9 bases fitting TRBD1. In germline, CDR1 is GTSNPN, CDR2 SVGIG (reference sequence). CDR3 length: 13 amino acids. With V trimmed by 2 bases and J by 7 bases, 5 bases remained unmatched. The CDR3 DNA follows: TGTGCCTGGAGTTCTGGGGACAGGGCTGGCTACACCTTC. Amino acid sequence: CAWSSGDRAGYTF.

The V gene is TRBV6-5, the J gene TRBJ1-1, with a tentative D call TRBD1 (6 bases). The germline V gene has CDR1 MNHEY and CDR2 SVGAGI. The V end lost 7 bases, the J end lost 0 bases, and 15 bases lay between the germline ends. This CDR3 is built from 15 residues. The CDR3 sequence: CASTENGGMNTEAFF. CDR3 bases: TGTGCCAGCACCGAAAATGGGGGCATGAACACTGAAGCTTTCTTT.

The chain recombines TRBV7-2 with TRBJ1-1; no firm D call. The CDR3 sequence is 13 residues long. Per the germline V gene, CDR1 is SGHTA and CDR2 is FQGNSA. Trimming left V 1 base short and J 9 bases short, with 12 bases between. The DNA of the CDR3 is TGTGCCAGCAGCTTAGATGCCCCGGTAAAAGCTTTCTTT. Protein: CASSLDAPVKAFF. Drawing the rest from reference TRBV7-2 and TRBJ1-1, the complete variable domain is GAGVSQSPSNKVTEKGKDVELRCDPISGHTALYWYRQSLGQGLEFLIYFQGNSAPDKSGLPSDRFSAERTGGSVSTLTIQRTQQEDSAVYLCASSLDAPVKAFFGQGTRLTVV.

The chain employs TRBV4-2 and TRBJ1-2; 10 nucleotides align to TRBD1. This CDR3 has 17 residues. The V gene end was trimmed by 0 bases and the J gene end by 8 bases; junction bases not matched to a gene: 12. Germline V gives CDR1 LGHNA, CDR2 YNFKEQ. This CDR3 reads CASSQEVNRRDRGGYTF. The CDR3 nucleotides read TGTGCCAGCAGCCAAGAAGTTAATCGAAGGGACAGGGGCGGCTACACCTTC.

This clone appeared once. J is TRBJ1-2 and V is TRBV7-9, with D unclear. The CDR3 totals 13 residues. The germline V gene has CDR1 SEHNR and CDR2 FQNEAQ (reference sequence). The V gene lost 7 bases and the J gene lost 6 bases, with 15 bases spanning the gap. Written as DNA, the CDR3 is TGTGCCAGCAACTTCATGTTGGGAGATGGCTACACCTTC. Protein product: CASNFMLGDGYTF. Using reference TRBV7-9 and TRBJ1-2 for the parts outside the CDR3, the full variable domain is DTGVSQNPRHKITKRGQNVTFRCDPISEHNRLYWYRQTLGQGPEFLTYFQNEAQLEKSRLLSDRFSAERPKGSFSTLEIQRTEQGDSAMYLCASNFMLGDGYTFGSGTRLTVV.

This clone was detected only once. V gene TRBV7-9 combines with J gene TRBJ1-2; the match to TRBD1 covers 9 bases. Unmatched junction bases numbered 1, after V lost 5 bases and J lost 6 bases. The CDR3 covers 12 residues. The V gene's germline CDR1 is SEHNR and CDR2 FQNEAQ (reference sequence). This CDR3 reads CASSRTGDGYTF. CDR3 nucleotides: TGTGCCAGCAGCCGGACAGGGGATGGCTACACCTTC.

The chain carries TRBV6-5 and TRBJ2-7; possible D gene TRBD1, 5 bases. The length of the CDR3 is 15 residues. Germline CDR1 and CDR2: MNHEY and SVGAGI. Trimming stripped 4 bases from V and 0 bases from J, with 13 bases between. In DNA form, the CDR3 reads TGTGCCAGCAGTTCCCCGACAGTTAGCTCCTACGAGCAGTACTTC. Its translation: CASSSPTVSSYEQYF.

This chain connects TRBV9 to TRBJ2-7, with TRBD2 identical over 14 bases. This CDR3 has 16 residues. J was trimmed by 6 bases and V by 2 bases; bases with no gene match: 7. Germline CDR1 SGDLS, CDR2 YYNGEE. This CDR3 reads CASSVGTSGGFGEQYF. The CDR3 nucleotides are TGTGCCAGCAGCGTCGGGACTAGCGGGGGTTTCGGCGAGCAGTACTTC. The complete variable domain, with remaining parts taken from reference TRBV9 and TRBJ2-7, reads DSGVTQTPKHLITATGQRVTLRCSPRSGDLSVYWYQQSLDQGLQFLIQYYNGEERAKGNILERFSAQQFPDLHSELNLSSLELGDSALYFCASSVGTSGGFGEQYFGPGTRLTVT.

The chain joins TRBV4-3 to TRBJ2-1; 11 nucleotides align to TRBD1. The V and J ends lost 8 bases and 11 bases, in that order; junction bases with no gene match: 14. CDR1 is LGHNA and CDR2 is YSLEER in the germline V gene. The CDR3 spans 15 residues. In nucleotides, the CDR3 is TGCGCCAGCGCCCCCGGGACAGGGGGTTTAGACCAGCAGTTCTTC. It encodes CASAPGTGGLDQQFF.

A single count supports this clone. This rearrangement joins TRBV5-4 to TRBJ1-1, with D possibly being TRBD1 (5 bases). The V end was cut by 0 bases, the J end by 3 bases, with 6 bases between. The CDR3 totals 13 residues. In germline, CDR1 is SGHNT, CDR2 YYREEE (reference sequence). The CDR3 DNA reads as TGTGCCAGCAGCTTGGACAGGCACACTGAAGCTTTCTTT. It specifies CASSLDRHTEAFF.

Of note for this clone: The sample carries other DNA sequences with the same CDR3. This chain uses TRBV6-6 with TRBJ1-3; perhaps TRBD1 as D (5 bases). Germline CDR1 is MNHNY and CDR2 is SVGAGI (reference sequence). The CDR3 contains 14 residues. V lost 5 bases and J lost 0, with 8 bases in between. CDR3 region: CASSQGGSGNTIYF. In nucleotides, the CDR3 is TGTGCCAGCAGTCAGGGTGGCTCTGGAAACACCATATATTTT.